These 20 T cell receptor beta chains share one sample of origin, sequenced in a study of blood T cell repertoires in COVID-19. Libraries were prepared by immunoSEQ multiplex PCR; TCRdb keeps only in-frame clonotypes and omits some of them. The sample includes fewer than 400,000 clones, approximately 90% of them seen just once. The sequenced sample was PBMCs or T cells enriched from blood (not recorded which). These receptors all come from a young man who had recovered from COVID-19.

This rearrangement joins TRBV28 to TRBJ2-5; TRBD1 matches 8 bases. This CDR3 comprises 14 residues. J gave up 5 bases and V 6 bases, and 8 bases lay outside the gene matches. Germline assignment: CDR1 MDHEN and CDR2 SYDVKM. CDR3 amino acids: CASRSQGARETQYF. In DNA form, the CDR3 reads TGTGCCAGCAGGTCTCAGGGGGCCCGGGAGACCCAGTACTTC.

V gene TRBV30 combines with J gene TRBJ1-5, with D possibly being TRBD1 (5 bases). Trimming stripped 1 base from V and 1 base from J, with 8 bases between. The CDR3 extends over 14 amino acids. In germline, CDR1 is GTSNPN, CDR2 SVGIG (reference sequence). The CDR3 sequence: CAWSGGGSNQPQHF. The CDR3 DNA reads as TGTGCCTGGAGTGGGGGGGGGAGCAATCAGCCCCAGCATTTT. Combining the CDR3 with reference TRBV30 and TRBJ1-5 gives the whole variable domain SQTIHQWPATLVQPVGSPLSLECTVEGTSNPNLYWYRQAAGRGLQLLFYSVGIGQISSEVPQNLSASRPQDRQFILSSKKLLLSDSGFYLCAWSGGGSNQPQHFGDGTRLSIL.

In this sample, this clone turned up once. V is TRBV6-5 and J is TRBJ2-5; TRBD1 matches at 9 bases. The V and J ends lost 6 bases and 5 bases, in that order; junction bases with no gene match: 4. The length of the CDR3 is 13 residues. Germline loops: CDR1 MNHEY, CDR2 SVGAGI. The chain's CDR3 is CASRWDRAETQYF. In nucleotides, the CDR3 is TGTGCCAGCAGATGGGACAGGGCTGAGACCCAGTACTTC.

Only one count was recorded for this clone. This chain connects TRBV19 to TRBJ2-1; a weak D match, TRBD1 (6 bases). Deletions cut 1 base from V and 3 bases from J, with 13 bases between. The CDR3 runs to 16 residues. Germline V CDR1 and CDR2: LNHDA, SQIVND (reference sequence). The chain's CDR3 is CASSIVQGSVYNEQFF. CDR3 DNA: TGTGCCAGTAGTATAGTTCAGGGGTCGGTCTACAATGAGCAGTTCTTC.

The rearrangement links TRBV3-1 (or the pseudogene TRBV3-2) to TRBJ2-1; TRBD2 matches 10 bases. Germline V gene sequence: CDR1 LGHDT, CDR2 YNNKEL (reference sequence). This CDR3 is 16 amino acids long. V lost 1 base to trimming and J lost 9 bases; unmatched junction nucleotides: 9. The CDR3 nucleotides are TGTGCCAGCAGCCAAGCTTCTAGCGGGAGAGCGACTGAGCAGTTCTTC. It yields the protein CASSQASSGRATEQFF.

The V gene is TRBV7-2, the J gene TRBJ2-1; 8 bases are a match to TRBD2. Germline trimming cut 5 bases from V and 11 bases from J; bases unmatched to any gene: 5. The germline gives CDR1 SGHTA, CDR2 FQGNSA. The CDR3 covers 12 residues. The chain's CDR3 is CASSHEREKQFF. The CDR3 coding sequence is TGTGCCAGCAGCCACGAGCGGGAGAAGCAGTTCTTC.

V usage is TRBV7-9 and J usage is TRBJ1-5; D ambiguous. The CDR3 extends over 16 amino acids. V lost 5 bases and J lost 4, with 18 bases in between. Germline V CDR1 and CDR2: SEHNR, FQNEAQ (reference sequence). DNA for the CDR3: TGTGCCAGCAGCGATTCCGGCTCAGGCGTAAATCAGCCCCAGCATTTT. It is translated as CASSDSGSGVNQPQHF. Based on the CDR3 plus reference TRBV7-9 and TRBJ1-5, the full variable domain is DTGVSQNPRHKITKRGQNVTFRCDPISEHNRLYWYRQTLGQGPEFLTYFQNEAQLEKSRLLSDRFSAERPKGSFSTLEIQRTEQGDSAMYLCASSDSGSGVNQPQHFGDGTRLSIL.

The rearrangement links TRBV7-9 to TRBJ1-1; possible D gene TRBD1, 5 bases. V lost 3 bases and J 1 base, leaving 6 bases between the germline ends. Germline lookup yields CDR1 SEHNR and CDR2 FQNEAQ (reference sequence). This CDR3 is 13 amino acids long. The CDR3 coding sequence is TGTGCCAGCAGCTTTACAGGGAACACTGAAGCTTTCTTT. Translating gives CASSFTGNTEAFF.

The chain couples TRBV25-1 to TRBJ1-5, with TRBD1 matching 8 bases. J lost 2 bases, V lost 2 bases, and 5 bases had no gene match. The CDR3 extends over 16 amino acids. The V gene's germline CDR1 is MGHDK and CDR2 SYGVNS. CDR3: CASSEQGAGGNQPQHF. In DNA form, the CDR3 reads TGTGCCAGCAGTGAACAGGGGGCCGGGGGCAATCAGCCCCAGCATTTT.

This clone was counted a few times. The chain employs TRBV28 and TRBJ1-5; D gene ambiguous. Germline V gives CDR1 MDHEN, CDR2 SYDVKM. V lost 3 bases to trimming and J lost 0 bases, with 12 bases between them. This CDR3 comprises 16 residues. The CDR3 sequence: CASSFGSINSNQPQHF. CDR3 in DNA: TGTGCCAGCAGTTTTGGGAGCATCAATAGCAATCAGCCCCAGCATTTT.

The chain has TRBV19 and TRBJ2-7, with D possibly being TRBD2 (6 bases). V lost 2 bases and J 6 bases, leaving 11 bases between the germline ends. The CDR3 sequence is 13 residues long. CDR1 and CDR2 (germline): LNHDA, SQIVND (reference sequence). The CDR3 here is CASSISGVSEQYF. The CDR3 nucleotides read TGTGCCAGTAGTATATCGGGAGTCAGCGAGCAGTACTTC.

The rearrangement links TRBV20-1 to TRBJ2-7; D is possibly TRBD2 (5 bases). The CDR3 spans 11 residues. Germline CDR1 and CDR2: DFQATT and SNEGSKA (reference sequence). Trimming took 5 bases from V and 6 from J, leaving 11 bases between them. CDR3 loop: CSALEGSEQYF. In DNA form, the CDR3 reads TGCAGTGCTTTAGAAGGGAGCGAGCAGTACTTC.

This chain uses TRBV7-9 with TRBJ2-3, with D tentatively TRBD2 (7 bases). This CDR3 has 14 residues. Germline V gene data show CDR1 as SEHNR and CDR2 as FQNEAQ (reference sequence). The germline V and J ends were trimmed by 4 bases and 8 bases, with 16 bases remaining between them. The CDR3, as DNA: TGTGCCAGCAGCTATGGCGGGGGCTCTGGTACGCAGTATTTT. It yields the protein CASSYGGGSGTQYF.

This clone appeared a single time. The V and J genes are TRBV18 and TRBJ1-1, with D possibly being TRBD1 (5 bases). Germline V gives CDR1 KGHSH, CDR2 LQKENI. The CDR3 length is 15 residues. V lost 1 base to trimming and J lost 3 bases, with 12 bases between them. CDR3 DNA sequence: TGTGCCAGCTCACCACGGGGCCGGTCGGACACTGAAGCTTTCTTT. It specifies CASSPRGRSDTEAFF.

The chain has TRBV10-3 and TRBJ2-7; D might be TRBD2 (5 bases). This CDR3 contains 16 residues. Trimming left V 1 base short and J 2 bases short, with 15 bases between. The V gene's germline CDR1 is ENHRY and CDR2 SYGVKD. CDR3 sequence reads: CAISEYVTRIPYEQYF. CDR3 coding DNA: TGTGCCATCAGTGAGTACGTAACTAGAATCCCCTACGAGCAGTACTTC.

This rearrangement joins TRBV6-1 to TRBJ1-6; 9 nucleotides line up with TRBD1. Germline assignment: CDR1 MNHNS and CDR2 SASEGT. The V gene end was trimmed by 3 bases and the J gene end by 7 bases; junction bases not matched to a gene: 4. The CDR3 totals 15 residues. The CDR3 protein is CASSDHGTGNSPLHF. As DNA, the CDR3 is TGTGCCAGCAGTGACCACGGGACAGGGAATTCACCCCTCCACTTT.

The V and J genes are TRBV15 and TRBJ1-2, with a weak D call TRBD1 (6 bases). This CDR3 is built from 16 residues. The germline CDR1 and CDR2 sequences are LNHNV and YYDKDF (reference sequence). V shed 9 bases and J shed 5 bases, with 25 bases lying between them. Here the CDR3 reads CATSPFSTGRGYGYTF. The CDR3 DNA sequence: TGTGCCACATCTCCCTTCTCCACAGGGAGGGGATATGGCTACACCTTC.

Notes on this clone: Other DNA sequences in this specimen translate into the identical CDR3. The chain is built from TRBV30 and TRBJ1-1, with TRBD1 matching over 10 bases. The junction had 0 bases not matched to a gene; V was cut back by 0 bases and J by 5 bases. Germline V CDR1 and CDR2: GTSNPN, SVGIG (reference sequence). The CDR3 covers 13 residues. The chain's CDR3 is CAWSVDRGTEAFF. CDR3 nucleotide sequence: TGTGCCTGGAGTGTGGACAGGGGGACTGAAGCTTTCTTT.

V gene TRBV24-1 combines with J gene TRBJ2-3; D ambiguous. This CDR3 is 14 amino acids long. Germline V lookup: CDR1 KGHDR, CDR2 SFDVKD. The germline V and J ends were trimmed by 0 bases and 2 bases, with 5 bases remaining between them. In DNA, the CDR3 is TGTGCCACCAGTGATTTGCTGTACACAGATACGCAGTATTTT. Its protein product is CATSDLLYTDTQYF.

This chain connects TRBV29-1 to TRBJ1-5; perhaps TRBD1 as D (6 bases). Germline lookup yields CDR1 SQVTM and CDR2 ANQGSEA. V was clipped by 1 base and J by 4 bases, with 11 bases between them. The CDR3 is 14 amino acids. CDR3 in amino acids: CSVEVRQANQPQHF. The CDR3 DNA follows: TGCAGCGTTGAAGTAAGACAGGCGAATCAGCCCCAGCATTTT.